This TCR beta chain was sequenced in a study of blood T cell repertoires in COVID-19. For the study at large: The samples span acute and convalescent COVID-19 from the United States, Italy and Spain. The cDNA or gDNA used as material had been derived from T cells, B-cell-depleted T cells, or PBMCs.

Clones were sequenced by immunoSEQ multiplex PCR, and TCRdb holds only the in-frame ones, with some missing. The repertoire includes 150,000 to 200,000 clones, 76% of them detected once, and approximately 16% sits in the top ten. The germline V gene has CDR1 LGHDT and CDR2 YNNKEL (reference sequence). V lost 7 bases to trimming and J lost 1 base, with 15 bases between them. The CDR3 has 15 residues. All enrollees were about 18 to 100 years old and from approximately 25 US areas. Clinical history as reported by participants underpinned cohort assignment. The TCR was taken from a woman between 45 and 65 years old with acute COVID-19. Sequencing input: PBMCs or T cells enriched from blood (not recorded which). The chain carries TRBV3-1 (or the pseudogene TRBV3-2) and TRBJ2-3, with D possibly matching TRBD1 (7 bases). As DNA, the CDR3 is TGTGCCAGCAAGGGAGGACAGGCCCGCACAGATACGCAGTATTTT. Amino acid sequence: CASKGGQARTDTQYF.